Listed below are T cell receptor beta chains from one sample, sequenced in a study of T cell responses to AZD1222 COVID-19 vaccine. TCRdb's copy holds only in-frame clones and misses some; the assay was immunoSEQ multiplex PCR. The sample contains about 67,000 clones, approximately 83% of which appear only once. The starting material was peripheral blood, obtained 28 days after the second AZD1222 dose. Receptor source: an adult who received the AZD1222 COVID-19 vaccine. Both conserved end residues are part of each CDR3. Fields, in order: D gene, clone size, J gene, V gene, CDR3 DNA, CDR3 protein. The D gene is left open where the match is weak. Size values are once, few and many counts, or a class for expanded clones, and some rows have none.

D: TRBD2
size: -
J: TRBJ2-3
V: TRBV29-1
DNA: TGCAGCTCCTTGGGACTAGCGGGGGGGTCAGATACGCAGTATTTT
CDR3: CSSLGLAGGSDTQYF

D: -
size: few
J: TRBJ1-2
V: TRBV6-1
DNA: TGTGCCAGCAGTGAAGTGCTAGACTATGGCTACACCTTC
CDR3: CASSEVLDYGYTF

D: -
size: few
J: TRBJ2-3
V: TRBV5-1
DNA: TGCGCCAGCAGCTCCCCCACAGATACGCAGTATTTT
CDR3: CASSSPTDTQYF

D: -
size: -
J: TRBJ2-7
V: TRBV6-2/TRBV6-3
DNA: TGTGCCAGCAGTTTTACCTACGAGCAGTACTTC
CDR3: CASSFTYEQYF

D: -
size: -
J: TRBJ1-5
V: TRBV5-1
DNA: TGCGCCAGCAGCCTGAATTGGGGACAGCCCCAGCATTTT
CDR3: CASSLNWGQPQHF

D: -
size: -
J: TRBJ1-2
V: TRBV11-2
DNA: TGTGCCAGCAGCCCCGGGGCCTTCTATGGCTACACCTTC
CDR3: CASSPGAFYGYTF

D: -
size: -
J: TRBJ1-1
V: TRBV5-6
DNA: TGTGCCAGCAGCCTACCGGGAGATGAAGCTTTCTTT
CDR3: CASSLPGDEAFF

D: TRBD2
size: -
J: TRBJ2-2
V: TRBV10-1
DNA: TGCGCCAGCAGTGAGCTCGGGGGGGTTGACACCGGGGAGCTGTTTTTT
CDR3: CASSELGGVDTGELFF

D: TRBD2
size: once
J: TRBJ2-3
V: TRBV5-6
DNA: TGTGCCAGCAGCTTGGGTCGAATAGCGGGGGGCCCTGAAACGCAGTATTTT
CDR3: CASSLGRIAGGPETQYF

D: TRBD1
size: -
J: TRBJ2-7
V: TRBV4-2
DNA: TGTCCCACCACCCAAGACGACTGGGGGACAGGCAAACCTTACGAGCAGTACTTC
CDR3: CPTTQDDWGTGKPYEQYF

D: -
size: -
J: TRBJ1-6
V: TRBV7-2
DNA: TGTGCCAGCAGCAGTCAGGGTAGGAATAATTCACCCCTCCACTTT
CDR3: CASSSQGRNNSPLHF

D: -
size: -
J: TRBJ1-4
V: TRBV4-3
DNA: TGCGCCAGCAGCCCCCGGACCTACTCAACTAATGAAAAACTGTTTTTT
CDR3: CASSPRTYSTNEKLFF

D: TRBD2
size: -
J: TRBJ2-1
V: TRBV4-2
DNA: TGTGCCAGCAGCCAAGAGACTAGCGGGGGGGCAGGCGAGCAGTTCTTC
CDR3: CASSQETSGGAGEQFF

D: -
size: -
J: TRBJ2-7
V: TRBV29-1
DNA: TGCAGCGTCGCGGGACAGTACAGCTCCTACGAGCAGTACTTC
CDR3: CSVAGQYSSYEQYF

D: -
size: -
J: TRBJ1-2
V: TRBV10-3
DNA: TGTGCCATCACCCAAGGGGCGGGTTATGGCTACACCTTC
CDR3: CAITQGAGYGYTF

D: -
size: -
J: TRBJ2-1
V: TRBV4-1
DNA: TGCGCCAGCAGCCAACGTGAGGGCTTCACGAGCTACAATGAGCAGTTCTTC
CDR3: CASSQREGFTSYNEQFF

D: -
size: -
J: TRBJ1-3
V: TRBV30
DNA: TGTGCCTGGGACAGAATCTCTGGAAACACCATATATTTT
CDR3: CAWDRISGNTIYF

D: TRBD1
size: -
J: TRBJ2-7
V: TRBV29-1
DNA: TGCAGCGCGGTGGGACAGACCTACGAGCAGTACTTC
CDR3: CSAVGQTYEQYF

D: -
size: -
J: TRBJ1-1
V: TRBV18
DNA: TGTGCCAGCTCACCCCAGGGGAACACTGAAGCTTTCTTT
CDR3: CASSPQGNTEAFF

D: TRBD2
size: -
J: TRBJ2-1
V: TRBV2
DNA: TGTGCCGTTCCCAGGTCCCCCAGCGGGGTGAATGAGCAGTTCTTC
CDR3: CAVPRSPSGVNEQFF

D: TRBD2
size: once
J: TRBJ2-3
V: TRBV11-2
DNA: TGTGCCAGCAGCTTAGCGGGGGGGAGCACAGATACGCAGTATTTT
CDR3: CASSLAGGSTDTQYF

D: -
size: -
J: TRBJ1-3
V: TRBV18
DNA: TGTGCCAGCTCACCAGGGAGAACCTCTGGAAACACCATATATTTT
CDR3: CASSPGRTSGNTIYF

D: -
size: -
J: TRBJ2-7
V: TRBV2
DNA: TGTGCCAGCAGTGAATTATCCTACGAGCAGTACTTC
CDR3: CASSELSYEQYF

D: -
size: -
J: TRBJ1-2
V: TRBV7-9
DNA: TGTGCCAGCAGCTTAACACCCCAGGATGGCTACACCTTC
CDR3: CASSLTPQDGYTF

D: -
size: few
J: TRBJ1-3
V: TRBV5-4
DNA: TGTGCCAGCAGCTTGGGCAGGCGTGATGGAAACACCATATATTTT
CDR3: CASSLGRRDGNTIYF

D: -
size: once
J: TRBJ2-3
V: TRBV7-7
DNA: TGTGCCAGCAGCTTAGGAGTGGGGGGACCCACTAGCACAGATACGCAGTATTTT
CDR3: CASSLGVGGPTSTDTQYF

D: -
size: -
J: TRBJ2-3
V: TRBV3-1/TRBV3-2
DNA: TGTGCCAGCAGCCAGTCAGATACGCAGTATTTT
CDR3: CASSQSDTQYF

D: -
size: -
J: TRBJ2-1
V: TRBV16
DNA: TGTGCCCGCCGCCCCCCGCCTGGGGGCCCCTACAATGAGCAGTTCTTC
CDR3: CARRPPPGGPYNEQFF

D: TRBD1
size: once
J: TRBJ2-3
V: TRBV3-1/TRBV3-2
DNA: TGTGCCAGCAGCCCGGGACAGGGGATCGATACGCAGTATTTT
CDR3: CASSPGQGIDTQYF

D: TRBD1
size: -
J: TRBJ2-1
V: TRBV7-9
DNA: TGTGCCAGCAGGCCCACAGGGGATGAGCAGTTCTTC
CDR3: CASRPTGDEQFF

D: TRBD2
size: -
J: TRBJ2-2
V: TRBV11-3
DNA: TGTGCCAGCAGCTTAGGGTTGGGACTAGCGCCGAACACCGGGGAGCTGTTTTTT
CDR3: CASSLGLGLAPNTGELFF

D: -
size: -
J: TRBJ2-5
V: TRBV7-2
DNA: TGTGCCAGCAGCTTCGGCGTAGCCCCAGAGACCCAGTACTTC
CDR3: CASSFGVAPETQYF

D: -
size: -
J: TRBJ1-6
V: TRBV28
DNA: TGTGCCAGCACCCCGGGAGGGATTAATTCACCCCTCCACTTT
CDR3: CASTPGGINSPLHF

D: -
size: -
J: TRBJ1-5
V: TRBV29-1
DNA: TGCAGCGTTGGAAACGGCCTCGGGCCCCAGCATTTT
CDR3: CSVGNGLGPQHF

D: -
size: -
J: TRBJ1-5
V: TRBV7-6
DNA: TGTGCCAGCAGCTTAGACCCCTCGGGCAATCAGCCCCAGCATTTT
CDR3: CASSLDPSGNQPQHF

D: -
size: -
J: TRBJ2-6
V: TRBV5-4
DNA: TGTGCCAGCAGCGGTCTACAGGAAAGTGGGGCCAACGTCCTGACTTTC
CDR3: CASSGLQESGANVLTF

D: TRBD1
size: -
J: TRBJ2-1
V: TRBV2
DNA: TGTGCCAGCAGTCGCGCCGGGACAGGGGCCTACAATGAGCAGTTCTTC
CDR3: CASSRAGTGAYNEQFF

D: -
size: -
J: TRBJ1-2
V: TRBV19
DNA: TGTGCCAGTACTCCCAGGGATAACGGCTATGGCTACACCTTC
CDR3: CASTPRDNGYGYTF

D: -
size: -
J: TRBJ2-3
V: TRBV4-1
DNA: TGCGCCAGCAGCCAAGAGGAGGGATGGGGCACAGATACGCAGTATTTT
CDR3: CASSQEEGWGTDTQYF

D: -
size: -
J: TRBJ1-6
V: TRBV25-1
DNA: TGTGCCAGCAGTGAAATGGGGGGTTCCTATAATTCACCCCTCCACTTT
CDR3: CASSEMGGSYNSPLHF

D: -
size: -
J: TRBJ1-5
V: TRBV6-2/TRBV6-3
DNA: TGTGCCAGCAGTTACTCGGTGGCCGGGCCGTGGCCCCAGCATTTT
CDR3: CASSYSVAGPWPQHF

D: -
size: -
J: TRBJ2-7
V: TRBV2
DNA: TGTGCCAGCAGTGAACCGGGGGAGCAGTACTTC
CDR3: CASSEPGEQYF

D: TRBD2
size: -
J: TRBJ2-6
V: TRBV7-2
DNA: TGTGCCAGCAGCTTGGGGGGGGGCTCTGGGGCCAACGTCCTGACTTTC
CDR3: CASSLGGGSGANVLTF

D: -
size: -
J: TRBJ2-2
V: TRBV3-1/TRBV3-2
DNA: TGTGCCAGCAGCCAAGTTTTCCGGGGTACGAACACCGGGGAGCTGTTTTTT
CDR3: CASSQVFRGTNTGELFF

D: -
size: -
J: TRBJ2-1
V: TRBV19
DNA: TGTGCCAGTAGTATTTCCGGGCGAGACTACAATGAGCAGTTCTTC
CDR3: CASSISGRDYNEQFF

D: -
size: -
J: TRBJ2-6
V: TRBV5-4
DNA: TGTGCCAGCAGCGGGGGGACCGGGGCCAACGTCCTGACTTTC
CDR3: CASSGGTGANVLTF

D: TRBD1
size: -
J: TRBJ2-1
V: TRBV18
DNA: TGTGCCAGCTCACCACCCCGCCAGGGGGCCTACAATGAGCAGTTCTTC
CDR3: CASSPPRQGAYNEQFF

D: -
size: few
J: TRBJ1-2
V: TRBV4-3
DNA: TGCGCCAGCAGCCCGGGACTCCGAGACTATGGCTACACCTTC
CDR3: CASSPGLRDYGYTF

D: -
size: -
J: TRBJ2-7
V: TRBV28
DNA: TGTGCCAGCAGCAAGGACAAGTACGAGCAGTACTTC
CDR3: CASSKDKYEQYF

D: -
size: -
J: TRBJ1-2
V: TRBV28
DNA: TGTGCCAGCAGTTCCCCCTCCACCGGGGCAGATTATGGCTACACCTTC
CDR3: CASSSPSTGADYGYTF

D: -
size: -
J: TRBJ2-1
V: TRBV11-1
DNA: TGTGCCAGCAGCTTAATGGCAGGGAGCAATGAGCAGTTCTTC
CDR3: CASSLMAGSNEQFF

D: -
size: -
J: TRBJ2-5
V: TRBV28
DNA: TGTGCCAGCAGTTTAACAGGGTTATCAGAGACCCAGTACTTC
CDR3: CASSLTGLSETQYF

D: TRBD2
size: -
J: TRBJ2-3
V: TRBV10-1
DNA: TGCGCCAGCAGTGAGTCGCGGGGGGCCGGCTCAGATACGCAGTATTTT
CDR3: CASSESRGAGSDTQYF

D: -
size: -
J: TRBJ1-4
V: TRBV6-5
DNA: TGTGCCAGCACCAGAGGCCTCAATGAAAAACTGTTTTTT
CDR3: CASTRGLNEKLFF

D: -
size: -
J: TRBJ1-1
V: TRBV10-3
DNA: TGTGCCATCAGTGTCCGGGGTAGAACGACTGAAGCTTTCTTT
CDR3: CAISVRGRTTEAFF

D: TRBD1
size: -
J: TRBJ1-2
V: TRBV2
DNA: TGTGCCAGCACCTCGACAGGGTACTATGGCTACACCTTC
CDR3: CASTSTGYYGYTF

D: TRBD1
size: -
J: TRBJ2-6
V: TRBV7-9
DNA: TGTGCCAGCAGCTTAACGCCACAGGGGGCAGAGGGGGCCAACGTCCTGACTTTC
CDR3: CASSLTPQGAEGANVLTF

D: TRBD2
size: -
J: TRBJ2-1
V: TRBV11-3
DNA: TGTGCCAGCAGCCTTGGGACTACACTTGAGAATGAGCAGTTCTTC
CDR3: CASSLGTTLENEQFF

D: -
size: -
J: TRBJ1-6
V: TRBV19
DNA: TGTGCCAGTAGTATCCGGCCCCTTGAGGGGAATTCACCCCTCCACTTT
CDR3: CASSIRPLEGNSPLHF

D: TRBD1
size: once
J: TRBJ2-7
V: TRBV20-1
DNA: TGCAGTGCTAGTGGATTGGGGACAGGCGCGTTCTACGAGCAGTACTTC
CDR3: CSASGLGTGAFYEQYF